The text below deals with one T cell receptor (beta chain). It lacks a known antigen. No per-base quality is available; no much larger clone lies one base away. Participants in the prospective study were aged roughly 18 to 95 years, lived in 20 to 25 United States geographic areas, and enrolled through a virtual design. Cohort assignment in the prospective study relied on participant-reported clinical history from a screening survey and a study questionnaire. Recovered participants in ImmuneRACE Cohort 3 were defined by two consecutive negative NP/OP PCR tests, clearance by a healthcare professional, or resolution of symptoms. Each participant in the prospective study had whole blood, serum and a nasopharyngeal or oropharyngeal swab collected by mobile phlebotomists. Additional blood draws and questionnaires over a 2-month period could optionally be provided by prospective study participants. Prospective study blood samples were shipped either frozen or at room temperature before DNA extraction.

These data are taken from a study of blood T cell repertoires in COVID-19 (dated by TCRdb to about 2020). Background on the whole study: Collaborator samples came from the United States, Italy and Spain and covered acute and convalescent phases of COVID-19. The dataset comprised deeply sampled blood TCRbeta repertoires from subjects exposed to, actively infected with, or recovered from COVID-19. Sample metadata almost always included a de-identified subject ID, COVID-19 status, age in years and sex. The material from the prospective study consisted of cDNA or gDNA derived from T cells, B-cell-depleted T cells, or PBMCs. The repertoires were released in a freely available public database intended as a resource for research on the immune response to SARS-CoV-2. Samples came from the ongoing ImmuneRACE study (first 160 participants) plus 1,254 subjects from 6 global collaborators. Where available, HLA class I and class II types were obtained from metadata supplied by the sample provider rather than from assay-based typing. Paper-wide results and their limitations: Clinical and demographic metadata were provided uncurated, with the amount varying by source and participant.

Trimming accounts for 5 bases at V and 4 bases at J, while the number of junction bases matched to no gene is 7. The cysteine opens and the phenylalanine closes a CDR3 of 14 amino acids. The only DNA kept is the CDR3, 42 bases in frame from the first base. The germline V gene encodes CDR1 MNHEY and CDR2 SVGAGI. TCRbeta CDR3 regions were amplified from genomic DNA using the immunoSEQ Assay, a bias-controlled multiplex PCR. On the authors' methods: Nucleated cell counts per sample were estimated from amplification of reference gene primers within the assay. To quantify the absolute abundance of each unique TCRbeta CDR3 rearrangement, sequence reads were collapsed and filtered. Productive Simpson clonality was computed per sample as the square root of Simpson's diversity index over productive rearrangements. Imported from immuneACCESS, the table was reduced by TCRdb to in-frame sequences with V and J called. These copies leave out some clones; in studies compared against another copy, an unresolved V gene accounts for under half, and the cause of the remainder is not known. D and trimming were read from the DNA, whereas the V and J calls and clone size are those reported in that table. The sample profile shows a few hundred thousand clones; just under 90% of them were found once. The ten largest clones add up to around 1.3% of the sample.

The TCR sequence derives from a young man who had recovered from COVID-19. The sequenced material came from PBMCs or T cells enriched from blood (not recorded which). This sequence uses TRBV6-5 and TRBJ1-1; TRBD1 agrees with 7 junctional bases. The DNA sequence reads TGTGCCAGCAGTCCTATACAGGGGTCCACTGAAGCTTTCTTT. Its protein reads: CASSPIQGSTEAFF.